A single sample gave rise to the 27 T cell receptor beta chains below, sequenced in a study of T cell repertoires in ileal Crohn's disease. The table came from immunoSEQ multiplex PCR; TCRdb's copy has only in-frame clones and leaves some out. The profile shows over 8,500 clones, approximately 80% of them singletons. Stated time point: neoterminal ileum biopsy at postoperative endoscopy, about 6 months after surgery. Sequencing input: ileal tissue. The receptors stem from an adult with Crohn's disease.

The chain has TRBV5-6 and TRBJ2-1; 9 nucleotides align to TRBD2. The CDR3 has 16 amino acids. CDR1 and CDR2 (germline): SGHDT, YYEEEE. Trimming at V came to 6 bases and at J to 4 bases, leaving 11 bases not matched to a gene. DNA for the CDR3: TGTGCCAGCATCAAAGGAGCGGGGGGAGCTTACAATGAGCAGTTCTTC. Protein product: CASIKGAGGAYNEQFF.

The CDR3 sequence is CASRTGQGAYEQYF. The DNA for the CDR3 is TGTGCCAGCAGGACCGGACAGGGGGCCTACGAGCAGTACTTC. V gene TRBV7-3 combines with J gene TRBJ2-7, with 10 bases lining up with TRBD1. CDR1 is SGHTA and CDR2 is FQGTGA in the germline V gene. The CDR3 is made up of 14 amino acids. J lost 2 bases, V lost 6 bases, and 4 bases had no gene match.

This sequence joins TRBV12-5 and TRBJ1-2; TRBD1 might be the D (5 bases). The CDR3 covers 13 residues. Trimming left V 4 bases short and J 8 bases short, with 14 bases between. Germline loops: CDR1 LGHNT, CDR2 FRNRAP. The DNA for the CDR3 is TGTGCTAGTGGTTCTGGATGGGGGGACGGCTACACCTTC. Residues: CASGSGWGDGYTF. Filled out from reference TRBV12-5 and TRBJ1-2, the complete variable domain reads DARVTQTPRHKVTEMGQEVTMRCQPILGHNTVFWYRQTMMQGLELLAYFRNRAPLDDSGMPKDRFSAEMPDATLATLKIQPSEPRDSAVYFCASGSGWGDGYTFGSGTRLTVV.

The chain is built from TRBV2 and TRBJ1-6; a weak D match, TRBD1 (6 bases). The CDR3 covers 15 residues. V dropped 4 bases and J dropped 7 bases, with 14 bases sitting between them. Germline V lookup: CDR1 SNHLY, CDR2 FYNNEI. The CDR3 loop is CASSVGQFTNSPLHF. The DNA for the CDR3 is TGTGCCAGCAGTGTTGGACAGTTTACCAATTCACCCCTCCACTTT. Combining the CDR3 with reference TRBV2 and TRBJ1-6 gives the whole variable domain EPEVTQTPSHQVTQMGQEVILRCVPISNHLYFYWYRQILGQKVEFLVSFYNNEISEKSEIFDDQFSVERPDGSNFTLKIRSTKLEDSAMYFCASSVGQFTNSPLHFGNGTRLTVT.

This clone came up once. The V gene is TRBV11-2, the J gene TRBJ1-5; D uncertain. The CDR3 spans 13 residues. Germline loops: CDR1 SGHAT, CDR2 FQNNGV. V lost 2 bases and J lost 7, with 9 bases in between. Here the CDR3 reads CASSLQLEQPQHF. The CDR3 nucleotides are TGTGCCAGCAGCTTACAGCTAGAACAGCCCCAGCATTTT. Together with reference TRBV11-2 and TRBJ1-5, the CDR3 gives the full variable domain: EAGVAQSPRYKIIEKRQSVAFWCNPISGHATLYWYQQILGQGPKLLIQFQNNGVVDDSQLPKDRFSAERLKGVDSTLKIQPAKLEDSAVYLCASSLQLEQPQHFGDGTRLSIL.

By share of the sample, this clone is medium-sized. This chain connects TRBV13 to TRBJ1-1; D not certain. The CDR3 spans 14 residues. Germline CDR1 PRHDT, CDR2 FYEKMQ (reference sequence). Trimming stripped 1 base from V and 7 bases from J, with 13 bases between. CDR3 nucleotides: TGTGCCAGCAGCTTAGCGCGCGTGCGGGGTGAAGCTTTCTTT. Protein sequence: CASSLARVRGEAFF.

The chain combines TRBV6-1 with TRBJ1-2, with TRBD1 matching over 7 bases. From germline, CDR1 is MNHNS and CDR2 SASEGT. CDR3 size: 14 residues. V dropped 6 bases and J dropped 5; count of bases not matched to a gene: 9. CDR3 loop: CASRLPGQSYGYTF. DNA of the CDR3: TGTGCCAGCAGATTACCGGGACAGAGTTATGGCTACACCTTC.

The gene calls are TRBV7-9 and TRBJ2-7; 10 nucleotides line up with TRBD2. The germline V gene encodes CDR1 SEHNR and CDR2 FQNEAQ (reference sequence). Trimming cost V 1 base and J 1 base; bases outside gene matches: 4. This CDR3 spans 16 amino acids. CDR3 bases: TGTGCCAGCAGCTTAGTCCCGACTAGCGGGTCCTACGAGCAGTACTTC. Protein product: CASSLVPTSGSYEQYF. Combining the CDR3 with reference TRBV7-9 and TRBJ2-7 gives the whole variable domain DTGVSQNPRHKITKRGQNVTFRCDPISEHNRLYWYRQTLGQGPEFLTYFQNEAQLEKSRLLSDRFSAERPKGSFSTLEIQRTEQGDSAMYLCASSLVPTSGSYEQYFGPGTRLTVT.

The genes are TRBV19 and TRBJ2-1, with 10 bases fitting TRBD2. With 2 bases clipped from V and 4 bases from J, the junction kept 14 bases outside the gene matches. The CDR3 runs to 19 residues. The germline gives CDR1 LNHDA, CDR2 SQIVND (reference sequence). The CDR3 region is CASSIIGSSGRGRYNEQFF. DNA for the CDR3: TGTGCCAGTAGTATAATTGGTTCAAGCGGGAGGGGTAGGTACAATGAGCAGTTCTTC.

The J gene is TRBJ2-7, the V gene TRBV19; TRBD2 agrees at 11 bases. Germline CDR1 and CDR2: LNHDA and SQIVND (reference sequence). Trimming removed 5 bases from V and 6 bases from J; junction bases left unmatched: 9. CDR3 length: 15 residues. The CDR3: CASSVYSGRVSEQYF. Here the CDR3 DNA reads TGTGCCAGTAGTGTCTATAGCGGGAGGGTTTCCGAGCAGTACTTC.

This clone was observed a handful of times. The V and J genes are TRBV10-1 and TRBJ2-2; tentatively, D is TRBD2 (5 bases). CDR1 is WNHNN and CDR2 is SYGVQD in the germline V gene (reference sequence). V lost 9 bases and J 7 bases, leaving 24 bases between the germline ends. The CDR3 extends over 16 amino acids. This CDR3 is CASSPSSRVIGGELFF. In DNA form, the CDR3 reads TGCGCCAGTTCCCCCTCGTCGAGGGTGATAGGCGGGGAGCTGTTTTTT.

V and J are TRBV30 and TRBJ1-5; the D gene is possibly TRBD1 (5 bases). V was shortened by 0 bases and J by 2 bases, with 8 bases between the two germline ends. Germline CDR1 and CDR2: GTSNPN and SVGIG (reference sequence). The CDR3 covers 14 residues. The CDR3 DNA follows: TGTGCCTGGAGTGTGGAAGGGGGCAATCAGCCCCAGCATTTT. Translating gives CAWSVEGGNQPQHF. The variable domain in full, with the rest retrieved from reference TRBV30 and TRBJ1-5, is SQTIHQWPATLVQPVGSPLSLECTVEGTSNPNLYWYRQAAGRGLQLLFYSVGIGQISSEVPQNLSASRPQDRQFILSSKKLLLSDSGFYLCAWSVEGGNQPQHFGDGTRLSIL.

V gene TRBV5-1 combines with J gene TRBJ1-2; D gene ambiguous. V dropped 5 bases and J dropped 4 bases, with 18 bases sitting between them. The CDR3 has 15 residues. Germline V gene lookup returns CDR1 SGHRS and CDR2 YFSETQ. The CDR3 nucleotides are TGCGCCAGCAGGACCGGGCCCGAGGCGGGCTATGGCTACACCTTC. Protein sequence: CASRTGPEAGYGYTF.

With respect to this clone: One junction end disagrees with the germline gene, perhaps due to a read error. V gene TRBV7-7 combines with J gene TRBJ2-5; 7 nucleotides agree with TRBD2. Germline-derived CDR1 and CDR2 are SSHAT and FNYEAQ (reference sequence). CDR3 length: 15 amino acids. The CDR3 coding sequence is TGTGCTAGCAGCCTGTCCATCGCTAGCGGAGAGACCCAGTACTTC. Its protein is CASSLSIASGETQYF.

The chain combines TRBV15 with TRBJ2-4, with D possibly matching TRBD2 (5 bases). The length of the CDR3 is 14 residues. CDR1 is LNHNV, CDR2 YYDKDF, per germline (reference sequence). The germline V and J ends were trimmed by 0 bases and 9 bases, with 12 bases remaining between them. The CDR3 DNA follows: TGTGCCACCAGCAGAGACGACGGGGTGGGCATTCAGTACTTC. As protein: CATSRDDGVGIQYF.

The chain carries TRBV5-1 and TRBJ2-5, with TRBD1 identical over 8 bases. V was pared by 2 bases and J by 2 bases, with 8 bases of the junction left unmatched. The CDR3 sequence is 16 residues long. Germline V gene sequence: CDR1 SGHRS, CDR2 YFSETQ. CDR3 sequence reads: CASSLGGGQGQETQYF. The CDR3 DNA reads as TGCGCCAGCAGCTTAGGAGGAGGACAGGGACAAGAGACCCAGTACTTC. Full variable domain (missing parts from reference TRBV5-1 and TRBJ2-5): KAGVTQTPRYLIKTRGQQVTLSCSPISGHRSVSWYQQTPGQGLQFLFEYFSETQRNKGNFPGRFSGRQFSNSRSEMNVSTLELGDSALYLCASSLGGGQGQETQYFGPGTRLLVL.

The chain is built from TRBV28 and TRBJ1-2, with D perhaps TRBD1 (6 bases). With 5 bases removed from V and 4 bases from J, the gap between germline ends came to 14 bases. This CDR3 is 14 amino acids long. From germline, CDR1 is MDHEN and CDR2 SYDVKM. CDR3 in DNA: TGTGCCAGCAGTCCGGACAGCGCTACCTATGGCTACACCTTC. Translation: CASSPDSATYGYTF.

CDR3 nucleotide sequence: TGTGCCAGCAGTGAAGAGCTTCCGGCTAGCGGGAGTGTAGATACGCAGTATTTT. Translated, it gives CASSEELPASGSVDTQYF. The chain links TRBV2 to TRBJ2-3; TRBD2 matches at 10 bases. Germline V gene data show CDR1 as SNHLY and CDR2 as FYNNEI. The trim removed 1 base at V and 5 bases at J, leaving 12 bases unmatched. The CDR3 is 18 amino acids.

With respect to this clone: The junction shows a germline mismatch at one end, possibly a read error. The chain couples TRBV7-3 to TRBJ1-2; 7 bases agree with TRBD1. This CDR3 has 13 amino acids. Germline-derived CDR1 and CDR2 are SGHTA and FQGTGA. The CDR3 coding sequence is TGTGCCAGCAGCACGACACCGGGACAGCAGATCGCATTC. Translating gives CASSTTPGQQIAF.

The chain links TRBV7-8 to TRBJ2-5; 7 bases agree with TRBD2. Germline V gene lookup returns CDR1 SGHVS and CDR2 FQNEAQ. Trimming removed 5 bases from V and 7 bases from J; junction bases left unmatched: 16. This CDR3 contains 16 residues. CDR3 sequence reads: CASSPTSSGPSLTQYF. The CDR3 DNA sequence: TGTGCCAGCAGCCCGACGAGTAGCGGGCCATCGCTGACCCAGTACTTC. Supplemented by reference TRBV7-8 and TRBJ2-5, the full variable domain reads GAGVSQSPRYKVAKRGQDVALRCDPISGHVSLFWYQQALGQGPEFLTYFQNEAQLDKSGLPSDRFFAERPEGSVSTLKIQRTQQEDSAVYLCASSPTSSGPSLTQYFGPGTRLLVL.

The rearrangement joins TRBV2 to TRBJ2-3; 7 bases align to TRBD1. Germline-derived CDR1 and CDR2 are SNHLY and FYNNEI. The ends lost 4 bases at V and 10 bases at J; junction bases unmatched: 5. The CDR3 sequence is 12 residues long. This chain's CDR3 is CASSGDSGPQYF. The CDR3 bases are TGTGCCAGCAGTGGGGACAGTGGTCCGCAGTATTTT.

The chain uses TRBV4-2 and TRBJ2-1; 9 nucleotides agree with TRBD2. V was clipped by 2 bases and J by 0 bases; unmatched bases: 5. Germline lookup yields CDR1 LGHNA and CDR2 YNFKEQ. The CDR3 loop spans 17 amino acids. The CDR3: CASSQTTTSGSYNEQFF. CDR3 nucleotides: TGTGCCAGCAGCCAAACTACGACTAGCGGCTCCTACAATGAGCAGTTCTTC.

The rearrangement joins TRBV5-5 to TRBJ1-2; D not resolved. The V gene lost 0 bases and the J gene lost 1 base, with 13 bases spanning the gap. Germline V gives CDR1 SGHKS, CDR2 YYEKEE (reference sequence). CDR3 size: 16 residues. CDR3 in amino acids: CASSLASGRVNYGYTF. DNA for the CDR3: TGTGCCAGCAGCTTGGCCTCTGGTCGGGTTAACTATGGCTACACCTTC.

This clone has only a few counts. The V call is TRBV6-5, the J call TRBJ2-7; TRBD1 aligns across 8 bases. There are 12 residues in the CDR3. V lost 6 bases to trimming and J lost 4 bases; unmatched junction nucleotides: 2. From germline, CDR1 is MNHEY and CDR2 SVGAGI. Here the CDR3 reads CASSGQGYEQYF. DNA for the CDR3: TGTGCCAGCAGCGGACAGGGTTACGAGCAGTACTTC.

This clone was counted a few times. This chain joins TRBV2 and TRBJ2-4, with 9 bases matching TRBD1. The CDR3 spans 18 residues. Germline V gene data show CDR1 as SNHLY and CDR2 as FYNNEI. V lost 6 bases to trimming and J lost 3 bases; unmatched junction nucleotides: 15. CDR3 in amino acids: CASRETWDRVGVKNIQYF. Written as DNA, the CDR3 is TGTGCCAGCAGAGAAACCTGGGACAGGGTCGGTGTCAAAAACATTCAGTACTTC. The full variable domain, in which reference TRBV2 and TRBJ2-4 provide the parts outside the CDR3, is EPEVTQTPSHQVTQMGQEVILRCVPISNHLYFYWYRQILGQKVEFLVSFYNNEISEKSEIFDDQFSVERPDGSNFTLKIRSTKLEDSAMYFCASRETWDRVGVKNIQYFGAGTRLSVL.

The rearrangement uses TRBV11-3 and TRBJ2-7, with 10 bases that match TRBD1. This CDR3 has 15 residues. The junction had 4 bases not matched to a gene; V was cut back by 5 bases and J by 0 bases. Germline V lookup: CDR1 SGHNT, CDR2 YENEEA. The CDR3 sequence is CASSPRTGGSYEQYF. CDR3 nucleotides: TGTGCCAGCAGCCCAAGGACAGGGGGCTCCTACGAGCAGTACTTC.

The count of this clone is one. The chain's CDR3 is CASSDRDNKNIQYF. The CDR3 bases are TGTGCCAGCAGTGATCGGGACAACAAAAACATTCAGTACTTC. The genes are TRBV6-4 and TRBJ2-4, with TRBD1 as a possible D gene (6 bases). Trimming stripped 3 bases from V and 3 bases from J, with 9 bases between. This CDR3 has 14 amino acids. The germline V gene encodes CDR1 MRHNA and CDR2 SNTAGT.